The present T cell receptor (beta chain) was sequenced within a study of T cells in Graves' hyperthyroidism and ophthalmopathy (dated by TCRdb to the late 2010s). Looking at the study overall: Peripheral blood was sampled at the time of initial diagnosis, prior to any treatment. To identify TCR V-J signatures that set the groups apart, the researchers used a discovery cohort of 95 to 100 patients, made up of 43 with Graves' ophthalmopathy and some 58 with stable Graves' hyperthyroidism. Prospective prediction of ophthalmopathy was tested in an independent validation cohort of some 20 hyperthyroidism patients and 15 to 17 patients who later progressed to ophthalmopathy. For training and testing, the 100 or so patients in the discovery cohort were randomly divided in a 7:3 ratio. Thyroid tissue and blood T-cell repertoires from over 5 Graves' hyperthyroidism patients were also compared in the study. Following sampling, methimazole starting at 30 mg daily was given to hyperthyroidism patients, and high-dose intravenous methylprednisolone was given to ophthalmopathy patients. The paper describes TCR Vbeta CDR3 sequencing of about 140 peripheral blood samples, made up of about 41 ophthalmopathy patients, over 70 hyperthyroidism patients and 17 progressor patients. What the research found in general, with its limitations: Ophthalmopathy was separated from stable hyperthyroidism by a 13 V-J signature model, with about 88% sensitivity and about 81% specificity obtained in cross-validation and 80%/75% obtained in testing. Blood samples also contained most of the expanded thyroid clonotypes (frequency above 0.001), which suggests that blood repertoires may reflect thyroid immune responses. In validation, the model predicted progression to ophthalmopathy with 55% to 71% sensitivity and 72% to 85% specificity, a median of about 6.7 months before onset. No statistical method was used to set the sample size in advance, and investigators knew the group allocation.

Graves' hyperthyroidism was defined as stable when no progression to ophthalmopathy occurred over 18 months of follow-up. Hyperthyroidism patients were newly diagnosed, had a disease duration of under 2 months, and were aged 18 to 65 years. Exclusion was applied to patients with uncontrolled infections, other autoimmune diseases, pregnancy or lactation. Clinical symptoms, serum thyroxine and TRAb, thyroid ultrasound, and orbital computed tomography formed the basis for the diagnoses. PBMCs were isolated from 8 to 10 ml of fresh peripheral blood by Ficoll-Paque density gradient centrifugation. Total RNA was extracted with Trizol reagent, and quality was checked on an Agilent 2100 Bioanalyzer. V is pared back by 3 bases and J by 6 bases, with 14 bases lying between the germline termini. The germline V gene encodes CDR1 SQVTM and CDR2 ANQGSEA. The CDR3 numbers 13 residues from cysteine through phenylalanine. The retained sequence is limited to the CDR3, 39 bases, with the frame set at the first base.

The TCR beta CDR3 regions were amplified from RNA transcripts. The TCR CDR3 was subjected to a first round of RT-PCR using the HTBI primer set and the Qiagen OneStep RT-PCR kit. Libraries were constructed in a second round of multiplex PCR, after which size selection and purification were carried out. Libraries were sequenced paired-end with 100 bp reads on an Illumina HiSeq2000. In the authors' own workflow: SOAPnuke was used to process the raw data, with reads discarded if the reads contained adapters or uncalled bases, had a mean Phred below 15, or lacked an exact constant-primer or identifier match. High-quality paired reads were merged using COPE v1.2.5, and each unique nucleotide sequence was defined as a clonotype. Clonotypes were aligned to IMGT TRBV, TRBD and TRBJ reference segments using MiTCR v1.1. Only V-J combinations with frequency above 0.0001, covering roughly 99% of repertoires, were analysed. The TCS score was defined as the ratio of F50 (clonal expansion) to E x V (chaos), calculated using BLOSUM62-based TCRdist between CDR3 peptides within each V-J. Welch's t-statistics and random forest reduced 500 to 550 V-J features to 13, which were used in a naive Bayes classifier (R e1071). The similarity between thyroid and blood repertoires was quantified using the Morisita-Horn index. The raw public reads went through TCRdb reprocessing: fastp at Q25, MiXCR clone calling, in-frame beta chains kept. Under each unique CDR3 protein, matching rows form one entry showing the most common genes and DNA. The authors' filters were not applied to this entry. The sample includes some 800,000 distinct CDR3 sequences, with roughly 40% observed a single time. The top ten constitute about 9% of the sample.

For this clonotype: Its recognized antigen is unknown. No base quality values were provided; no much bigger clone lies one nucleotide off.

The chain employs TRBV29-1 and TRBJ1-2; the D gene is perhaps TRBD1, on 5 matching bases. The sample taken for sequencing was blood. This receptor was identified in a man aged 18 to 35 with Graves' hyperthyroidism. The CDR3 region has the sequence CSVDGRGFNGYTF. At the DNA level, the sequence is TGCAGCGTTGACGGTCGGGGGTTCAATGGCTACACCTTC.